The source of this T cell receptor (beta chain) is a study of cytomegalovirus exposure and HLA in healthy donors. In the study overall: Early on, a data release was issued that held roughly 86 million unique TCRs from HLA-typed donors.

Regarding this clone: Its cognate antigen is unknown. Other DNA sequences from this sample encode an identical CDR3 as well.

Use of 60 Vbeta and 13 Jbeta primers characterized the PCR. Profiling relied on immunoSEQ multiplex PCR, and the TCRdb table lists in-frame clones only, not all of them. Among 150,000 to 200,000 clones listed, roughly 80% were seen once. The CDR3 spans 16 residues. J was trimmed by 0 bases and V by 1 base; bases with no gene match: 4. From germline, CDR1 is SGHRS and CDR2 YFSETQ. The study's findings and limits: A later look showed TCR association rates differing by HLA locus, highest for DRB1 and lowest for HLA-C. Later analysis indicated greater clonal expansion among HLA-associated TCR beta chains than among equally common other chains.

The chain recombines TRBV5-1 with TRBJ2-1, with 7 positions matching TRBD2. The origin of this receptor is a girl aged 5-17 years in good health and CMV-seropositive. The source material was PBMCs. The CDR3: CASSLTGGSSYNEQFF. CDR3 sequence (DNA): TGCGCCAGCAGCTTGACCGGCGGGAGCTCCTACAATGAGCAGTTCTTC.